The next 28 T cell receptor beta chains were all read from a single sample in a study of T cells after somatic rescue of genetic block. Generated by immunoSEQ multiplex PCR, the TCRdb table keeps only in-frame clones and is missing some. The sample consists of about 63,000 clones, about 90% of them appearing once. Material: peripheral blood mononuclear cells (PBMCs). These receptors were collected from a man aged 35 to 55.

CDR3 sequence: CSVAARGGPTEAFF. The CDR3 DNA reads as TGCAGCGTTGCGGCCCGGGGGGGGCCCACTGAAGCTTTCTTT. The chain employs TRBV29-1 and TRBJ1-1; D may be TRBD1 (6 bases). The germline V gene encodes CDR1 SQVTM and CDR2 ANQGSEA. Trimming stripped 4 bases from V and 4 bases from J, with 16 bases between. The CDR3 is 14 amino acids.

This rearrangement joins TRBV23-1 to TRBJ1-1; 11 bases line up with TRBD1. TRBV23-1 is an ORF for which the function is uncertain. V gave up 4 bases and J gave up 3 bases; unmatched junction bases: 1. The CDR3 totals 14 residues. This CDR3 reads CASSRGQGDTEAFF. The CDR3 DNA is TGCGCCAGCAGTCGGGGACAGGGGGACACTGAAGCTTTCTTT.

The gene calls are TRBV19 and TRBJ2-1, with 7 bases fitting TRBD2. This CDR3 is 12 amino acids long. The V and J ends lost 6 bases and 8 bases, in that order; junction bases with no gene match: 4. Germline V lookup: CDR1 LNHDA, CDR2 SQIVND (reference sequence). The CDR3 region is CASRGEGYEQFF. The CDR3, as DNA: TGTGCCAGTAGGGGGGAGGGCTATGAGCAGTTCTTC.

V gene TRBV15 combines with J gene TRBJ2-1; possibly TRBD1 or TRBD2 for D (5 bases each). V was clipped by 3 bases and J by 5 bases, with 17 bases between them. Germline lookup yields CDR1 LNHNV and CDR2 YYDKDF (reference sequence). The CDR3 has 16 residues. The CDR3 reads CATSRARGSLNNEQFF. The CDR3 DNA follows: TGTGCCACCAGCAGGGCTCGGGGCAGCCTAAACAATGAGCAGTTCTTC.

The chain joins TRBV21-1 to TRBJ1-3. TRBV21-1 is marked as a pseudogene. This CDR3 spans 17 amino acids. DNA of the CDR3: TGTGCCAGCAGCAAAGCGCTCCGACTACACGCTGGAAACACCATATATTTT. It translates to CASSKALRLHAGNTIYF.

The V gene is TRBV11-3, the J gene TRBJ2-1; 10 positions agree with TRBD2. Looked up from germline, CDR1 is SGHNT and CDR2 is YENEEA. The V and J ends lost 8 bases and 6 bases, in that order; junction bases with no gene match: 4. The CDR3 is 13 amino acids. In nucleotides, the CDR3 is TGTGCCAGCCAAGCGGGAGGGGGCAATGAGCAGTTCTTC. Residues: CASQAGGGNEQFF.

The V gene is TRBV4-1, the J gene TRBJ2-3, with 8 bases identical to TRBD2. Losses at the gene ends were 0 bases for V and 5 bases for J; bases not matched to a gene: 10. The CDR3 runs to 17 residues. CDR1 MGHRA and CDR2 YSYEKL come from the germline V gene. The CDR3 protein is CASSQDLGGLAGDTQYF. The DNA of the CDR3 is TGCGCCAGCAGCCAAGATCTTGGGGGGCTAGCGGGAGATACGCAGTATTTT.

The V call is TRBV11-2, the J call TRBJ2-7; TRBD1 matches 7 bases. The J segment lost 2 bases and the V segment lost 6 bases, leaving 7 bases of the junction unmatched. The CDR3 runs to 14 residues. Germline loops: CDR1 SGHAT, CDR2 FQNNGV. DNA for the CDR3: TGTGCCAGCAGTTCCCTCGACAGGGCCTACGAGCAGTACTTC. As protein: CASSSLDRAYEQYF.

The chain uses TRBV7-2 and TRBJ2-5, with TRBD1 identical over 8 bases. The ends lost 2 bases at V and 5 bases at J; junction bases unmatched: 4. CDR3 length equals 14 residues. Germline CDR1 is SGHTA and CDR2 is FQGNSA. In nucleotides, the CDR3 is TGTGCCAGCAGCTTAAACAGGGGGGCCGAGACCCAGTACTTC. It is translated as CASSLNRGAETQYF.

The chain is built from TRBV10-1 and TRBJ2-7, with 9 bases identical to TRBD1. The CDR3 is made up of 12 amino acids. V was clipped by 8 bases and J by 6 bases; unmatched bases: 5. The germline V gene has CDR1 WNHNN and CDR2 SYGVQD (reference sequence). The CDR3 loop is CASRDREVEQYF. The CDR3 coding sequence is TGCGCCAGCCGGGACAGGGAGGTCGAGCAGTACTTC.

The rearrangement joins TRBV5-5 to TRBJ1-1; the match to TRBD1 covers 7 bases. Germline V gene lookup returns CDR1 SGHKS and CDR2 YYEKEE (reference sequence). The CDR3 is made up of 16 amino acids. Trimming cost V 0 bases and J 0 bases; bases outside gene matches: 5. The DNA of the CDR3 is TGTGCCAGCAGCTTGGGGACAGGCCCTTTGAACACTGAAGCTTTCTTT. It yields the protein CASSLGTGPLNTEAFF.

This rearrangement joins TRBV9 to TRBJ1-2; D unresolved. The CDR3 sequence is 19 residues long. Germline CDR1 SGDLS, CDR2 YYNGEE. Trimming stripped 4 bases from V and 4 bases from J, with 29 bases between. CDR3 sequence (DNA): TGTGCCAGCAGCCCCCGGCCGGGTGGGATCCTGATTGGCCTCTATGGCTACACCTTC. It is translated as CASSPRPGGILIGLYGYTF.

The CDR3 sequence: CASSLVYVSHEQFF. The CDR3 nucleotides are TGCGCCAGCAGCTTGGTATACGTGAGCCATGAGCAGTTCTTC. The genes are TRBV5-1 and TRBJ2-1; D gene ambiguous. This CDR3 contains 14 residues. V lost 0 bases and J 8 bases, leaving 12 bases between the germline ends. Germline-derived CDR1 and CDR2 are SGHRS and YFSETQ.

The J gene is TRBJ1-3, the V gene TRBV4-2; D is unresolved. The CDR3 has 16 residues. Germline V gives CDR1 LGHNA, CDR2 YNFKEQ. V was trimmed by 0 bases and J by 4 bases, leaving 13 bases between them. CDR3 bases: TGTGCCAGCAGCCAAGATAAAGTCGGGGTAGGAAACACCATATATTTT. It translates to CASSQDKVGVGNTIYF.

V is TRBV28 and J is TRBJ2-3, with 8 bases fitting TRBD1. Germline V CDR1 and CDR2: MDHEN, SYDVKM. CDR3 length equals 15 residues. Trimming removed 6 bases from V and 0 bases from J; junction bases left unmatched: 5. The CDR3 here is CASRAGTGSTDTQYF. DNA for the CDR3: TGTGCCAGCAGGGCCGGGACAGGAAGCACAGATACGCAGTATTTT.

The chain combines TRBV7-2 with TRBJ2-2; D is perhaps TRBD1 or TRBD2 (6 bases each). The CDR3 covers 15 residues. Per the germline V gene, CDR1 is SGHTA and CDR2 is FQGNSA. V shed 1 base and J shed 8 bases, with 14 bases lying between them. This CDR3 reads CASSLVSRGVGELFF. The CDR3 DNA sequence: TGTGCCAGCAGCTTAGTTTCTAGGGGGGTTGGGGAGCTGTTTTTT.

The chain recombines TRBV10-2 with TRBJ2-3; D possibly corresponds to TRBD2 (5 bases). Germline CDR1 WSHSY, CDR2 SAAADI. This CDR3 comprises 13 residues. Deletions cut 10 bases from V and 3 bases from J, with 14 bases between. The CDR3 bases are TGCGCCACGACTGGGAGACCAACAGATACGCAGTATTTT. Its protein product is CATTGRPTDTQYF.

Of note for this clone: The sample holds other DNA sequences that translate to the same CDR3. This chain connects TRBV10-3 to TRBJ2-2; D gene uncertain. The CDR3 has 17 residues. Trimming shortened V by 0 bases and J by 6 bases, and 17 bases separated the two germline ends. Germline CDR1 ENHRY, CDR2 SYGVKD. CDR3 amino acids: CAISESKGAGRSGELFF. DNA for the CDR3: TGTGCCATCAGTGAGTCGAAGGGCGCCGGTCGGTCCGGGGAGCTGTTTTTT.

J is TRBJ2-7 and V is TRBV6-6; 7 nucleotides agree with TRBD1. This CDR3 is 13 amino acids long. Trimming removed 6 bases from V and 1 base from J; junction bases left unmatched: 3. Germline V CDR1 and CDR2: MNHNY, SVGAGI (reference sequence). The CDR3 protein is CASRGTESYEQYF. Written as DNA, the CDR3 is TGTGCCAGCAGGGGGACAGAATCCTACGAGCAGTACTTC.

V and J are TRBV15 and TRBJ1-5; TRBD1 matches 7 bases. The CDR3 loop spans 15 amino acids. Germline V gene sequence: CDR1 LNHNV, CDR2 YYDKDF (reference sequence). J lost 3 bases, V lost 3 bases, and 5 bases had no gene match. CDR3: CATSRRQGPNQPQHF. The CDR3 coding sequence is TGTGCCACCAGCAGGCGACAGGGCCCCAATCAGCCCCAGCATTTT.

The rearrangement links TRBV13 to TRBJ2-2, with D possibly being TRBD1 (6 bases). Trimming pared 1 base from V and 4 bases from J, leaving 10 bases between. The V gene's germline CDR1 is PRHDT and CDR2 FYEKMQ (reference sequence). The CDR3 sequence is 15 residues long. Written as DNA, the CDR3 is TGTGCCAGCAGCTTAGCGGGACATACCACCGGGGAGCTGTTTTTT. Its protein product is CASSLAGHTTGELFF.

The rearrangement links TRBV5-1 to TRBJ2-7; D is undetermined. Between the trimmed V and J ends, which lost 4 bases and 5 bases, there was a span of 7 bases. The CDR3 sequence is 11 residues long. From germline, CDR1 is SGHRS and CDR2 YFSETQ. CDR3 region: CASSLDNEQYF. As DNA, the CDR3 is TGCGCCAGCAGCCTAGACAACGAGCAGTACTTC.

The genes are TRBV11-2 and TRBJ2-5; 7 bases line up with TRBD1. The J call may not be correct, given that the DNA end is closer to TRBJ2-7. The CDR3 sequence is 13 residues long. Germline CDR1 and CDR2: SGHAT and FQNNGV. CDR3 region: CASSSTGVREQYF. CDR3 sequence (DNA): TGTGCCAGCAGCTCCACAGGGGTACGCGAGCAGTACTTC.

This chain uses TRBV5-1 with TRBJ2-6, with D tentatively TRBD2 (6 bases). The CDR3 has 15 residues. Germline values: CDR1 SGHRS, CDR2 YFSETQ. V shed 4 bases and J shed 4 bases, with 12 bases lying between them. The DNA of the CDR3 is TGCGCCAGCAGCAGGGACTCCCCCGGGGCCAACGTCCTGACTTTC. Amino acids: CASSRDSPGANVLTF.

This chain joins TRBV27 and TRBJ2-7; 10 bases are shared with TRBD1. With V trimmed by 2 bases and J by 4 bases, 5 bases remained unmatched. Germline assignment: CDR1 MNHEY and CDR2 SMNVEV (reference sequence). This CDR3 has 15 residues. CDR3 nucleotide sequence: TGTGCCAGCAGTTTAGGGACAGGGGCCGGATACGAGCAGTACTTC. Translated, it gives CASSLGTGAGYEQYF.

V and J are TRBV11-3 and TRBJ2-3, with a weak D call TRBD2 (5 bases). The V gene lost 3 bases and the J gene lost 4 bases, with 8 bases spanning the gap. The CDR3 runs to 13 residues. Per germline, CDR1 SGHNT and CDR2 YENEEA. The chain's CDR3 is CASSFPGADTQYF. The CDR3 bases are TGTGCCAGCAGCTTTCCCGGGGCAGATACGCAGTATTTT.

The rearrangement uses TRBV18 and TRBJ2-7; maybe TRBD2 (6 bases). This CDR3 comprises 14 residues. Trimming stripped 4 bases from V and 2 bases from J, with 12 bases between. Germline-derived CDR1 and CDR2 are KGHSH and LQKENI. CDR3 residues: CASSRGDGTYEQYF. The CDR3 bases are TGTGCCAGCTCACGCGGGGACGGCACCTACGAGCAGTACTTC. Together with reference TRBV18 and TRBJ2-7, the CDR3 gives the full variable domain: NAGVMQNPRHLVRRRGQEARLRCSPMKGHSHVYWYRQLPEEGLKFMVYLQKENIIDESGMPKERFSAEFPKEGPSILRIQQVVRGDSAAYFCASSRGDGTYEQYFGPGTRLTVT.

The V call is TRBV9, the J call TRBJ2-5; TRBD2 agrees at 8 bases. The CDR3 is 14 residues long. Germline V gene sequence: CDR1 SGDLS, CDR2 YYNGEE. V lost 4 bases, J lost 3 bases, and 5 bases stayed unmatched. The CDR3 DNA reads as TGTGCCAGCAGCCCAGGACTAGCTAAAGAGACCCAGTACTTC. It codes for CASSPGLAKETQYF.